Each of the 10 T cell receptor beta chains below was sequenced from the same sample in a study of T cell repertoires in cytomegalovirus infection. MiXCR, applied by TCRdb to the reads, yields one record per CDR3 protein. The data contain roughly 920,000 distinct CDR3 sequences, roughly 31% of them singletons. The antigens of these receptors remain unknown. The specimen was cultured CD8+ T cells from PBMCs, collected from culture after CMV antigen stimulation. All receptors derive from a human donor in good health (CMV status not recorded). Some clones in this sample may be carry-over from other donors' samples.

The rearrangement uses TRBV12-3 or TRBV12-4 and TRBJ2-3; D tentatively reads TRBD1 or TRBD2 (7 bases each). This CDR3 contains 15 residues. The germline V and J ends were trimmed by 6 bases and 3 bases, with 16 bases remaining between them. CDR3 sequence (DNA): TGTGCCAGCAGCCTTCAGGGGGGGCGGACAGATACGCAGTATTTT. Translation gives CASSLQGGRTDTQYF.

The CDR3 here is CASSQAEGRAYGYTF. The DNA of the CDR3 is TGTGCCAGCAGCCAAGCGGAAGGACGGGCCTATGGCTACACCTTC. The chain recombines TRBV7-9 with TRBJ1-2; D is uncertain. Germline values: CDR1 SEHNR, CDR2 FQNEAQ (reference sequence). The CDR3 runs to 15 residues. Deletions cut 5 bases from V and 4 bases from J, with 17 bases between.

This clonotype was recorded a few times. This sequence joins TRBV6-6 and TRBJ1-4; a possible D gene is TRBD1 (6 bases). Trimming left V 6 bases short and J 7 bases short, with 15 bases between. Germline CDR1 and CDR2: MNHNY and SVGAGI (reference sequence). CDR3 length: 14 amino acids. The CDR3 DNA reads as TGTGCCAGCAGACCAGGGGTATCAGGTGAAAAACTGTTTTTT. It specifies CASRPGVSGEKLFF.

This chain connects TRBV6-1 to TRBJ1-1; D call uncertain. There are 16 residues in the CDR3. V was pared by 3 bases and J by 5 bases, with 19 bases between. Germline lookup yields CDR1 MNHNS and CDR2 SASEGT. CDR3 sequence: CASSDLGRLKRTEAFF. In DNA form, the CDR3 reads TGTGCCAGCAGTGATCTGGGTAGATTGAAAAGGACTGAAGCTTTCTTT.

This clonotype showed up just a few times. The chain uses TRBV2 and TRBJ1-1; no clear D gene. With 10 bases removed from V and 7 bases from J, the gap between germline ends came to 19 bases. CDR1 is SNHLY and CDR2 is FYNNEI in the germline V gene. The length of the CDR3 is 13 residues. The CDR3 bases are TGTGCCACTCCTGAAACCCCGGAGCTTGAAGCTTTCTTT. It encodes CATPETPELEAFF. Using reference TRBV2 and TRBJ1-1 for the parts outside the CDR3, the full variable domain is EPEVTQTPSHQVTQMGQEVILRCVPISNHLYFYWYRQILGQKVEFLVSFYNNEISEKSEIFDDQFSVERPDGSNFTLKIRSTKLEDSAMYFCATPETPELEAFFGQGTRLTVV.

V is TRBV5-1 and J is TRBJ1-1; 7 bases line up with TRBD1. Germline V gene lookup returns CDR1 SGHRS and CDR2 YFSETQ. This CDR3 has 13 residues. V was pared by 4 bases and J by 3 bases, with 3 bases of the junction left unmatched. Here the CDR3 DNA reads TGCGCCAGCAGCACGGGGACAGACACTGAAGCTTTCTTT. Its translation: CASSTGTDTEAFF.

In this sample, this clonotype turned up once. The chain has TRBV24-1 and TRBJ2-5; D is tentatively TRBD1 or TRBD2 (5 bases each). The CDR3 runs 15 residues. Trimming stripped 0 bases from V and 1 base from J, with 8 bases between. Germline V gene lookup returns CDR1 KGHDR and CDR2 SFDVKD. CDR3: CATSDLEGIQETQYF. CDR3 sequence (DNA): TGTGCCACCAGTGATTTGGAGGGGATCCAAGAGACCCAGTACTTC.

This clonotype was observed a handful of times. The chain couples TRBV27 to TRBJ2-3, with 15 nucleotides matching TRBD2. Germline assignment: CDR1 MNHEY and CDR2 SMNVEV (reference sequence). CDR3 length: 21 residues. The J segment lost 0 bases and the V segment lost 6 bases, leaving 16 bases of the junction unmatched. CDR3 amino acids: CASSALPGLAGGGYSTDTQYF. In nucleotides, the CDR3 is TGTGCCAGCAGCGCCCTACCGGGACTAGCGGGGGGCGGTTATAGCACAGATACGCAGTATTTT.

The genes are TRBV19 and TRBJ1-1; a possible D gene is TRBD1 (6 bases). This CDR3 region has 20 residues. V lost 3 bases and J lost 4, with 30 bases in between. CDR1 and CDR2 from the germline V gene are LNHDA and SQIVND (reference sequence). The CDR3 region is CASSIAGMWQGTPRGTEAFF. CDR3 coding DNA: TGTGCCAGTAGTATTGCCGGGATGTGGCAGGGAACACCCAGGGGCACTGAAGCTTTCTTT.

The CDR3 protein is CASSSDETRQPQHF. The CDR3 coding sequence is TGTGCCAGCAGCAGCGACGAGACCAGACAGCCCCAGCATTTT. J is TRBJ1-5 and V is TRBV27; D is ambiguous. CDR3 length: 14 residues. Germline assignment: CDR1 MNHEY and CDR2 SMNVEV (reference sequence). Trimming took off 6 bases at V and 7 bases at J, with 16 bases between the two ends.